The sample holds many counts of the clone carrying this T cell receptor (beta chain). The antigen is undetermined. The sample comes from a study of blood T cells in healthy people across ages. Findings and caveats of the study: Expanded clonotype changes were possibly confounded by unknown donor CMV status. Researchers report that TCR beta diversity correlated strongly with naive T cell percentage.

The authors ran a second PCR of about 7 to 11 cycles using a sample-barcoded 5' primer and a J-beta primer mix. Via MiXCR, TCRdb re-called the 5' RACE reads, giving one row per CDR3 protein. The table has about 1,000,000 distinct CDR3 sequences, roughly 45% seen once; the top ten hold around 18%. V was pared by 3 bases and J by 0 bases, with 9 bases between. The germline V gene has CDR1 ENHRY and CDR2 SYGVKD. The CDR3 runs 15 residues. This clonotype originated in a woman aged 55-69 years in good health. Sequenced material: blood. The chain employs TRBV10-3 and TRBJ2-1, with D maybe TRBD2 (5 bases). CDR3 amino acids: CAISESGSSYNEQFF. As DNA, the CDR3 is TGTGCCATCAGTGAAAGTGGGAGCTCCTACAATGAGCAGTTCTTC.